Following are 20 T cell receptor beta chains from one sample sequenced in a study of T cells in Graves' hyperthyroidism and ophthalmopathy. Template material for amplifying TCR beta CDR3 regions consisted of RNA transcripts. The study used the HTBI primer set for a first-round RT-PCR of the TCR CDR3. TCRdb ran MiXCR on the multiplex PCR reads and lists one entry per CDR3 protein. The sample consists of 500,000 to 600,000 distinct CDR3 sequences, about half of them appearing once. The sample was peripheral blood or thyroid tissue (not recorded which). All receptors come from a woman aged 18-30 years with Graves' hyperthyroidism.

The genes are TRBV7-2 and TRBJ1-5; 10 bases fit TRBD1. Germline-derived CDR1 and CDR2 are SGHTA and FQGNSA. The CDR3 covers 17 residues. The V segment lost 4 bases and the J segment 2 bases; nucleotides outside the gene matches: 8. DNA for the CDR3: TGTGCCAGCAGCTCGAACCGGGACAGGGGAGGCAATCAGCCCCAGCATTTT. Its protein product is CASSSNRDRGGNQPQHF.

This rearrangement joins TRBV7-8 to TRBJ1-3; D is unclear. CDR3 length: 14 residues. Germline CDR1 and CDR2: SGHVS and FQNEAQ. V was pared by 5 bases and J by 4 bases, with 12 bases between. CDR3 bases: TGTGCCAGCAGCCCAGGACTAGCGGGAAACACCATATATTTT. Protein sequence: CASSPGLAGNTIYF.

This clonotype has ten or more counts. The rearrangement uses TRBV7-8 and TRBJ1-1; no clear D gene. The CDR3 totals 15 residues. Germline CDR1 is SGHVS and CDR2 is FQNEAQ. The V end was cut by 2 bases, the J end by 0 bases, with 10 bases between. DNA of the CDR3: TGTGCCAGCAGCTTACGGGCGAGGATGAACACTGAAGCTTTCTTT. As protein: CASSLRARMNTEAFF.

This clonotype was picked up one time. A junction end diverges from the germline sequence, so it may reflect a read error. The chain uses TRBV7-2 and TRBJ1-5; D unclear. Germline V CDR1 and CDR2: SGHTA, FQGNSA. The CDR3 covers 8 residues. For the CDR3, the DNA is TGTGCCAGCAGCTCCCAACATTTT. It specifies CASSSQHF.

This clonotype was found many times. This chain joins TRBV9 and TRBJ2-5, with 7 bases aligning to TRBD1. The length of the CDR3 is 15 residues. Trimming removed 6 bases from V and 2 bases from J; junction bases left unmatched: 10. From germline, CDR1 is SGDLS and CDR2 YYNGEE. CDR3 sequence (DNA): TGTGCCAGCACCGAGACAGGGTTCCCACAAGAGACCCAGTACTTC. This encodes CASTETGFPQETQYF.

This sequence joins TRBV29-1 and TRBJ2-6, with D perhaps TRBD2 (5 bases). V shed 1 base and J shed 4 bases, with 14 bases lying between them. From germline, CDR1 is SQVTM and CDR2 ANQGSEA. CDR3 size: 16 residues. CDR3 bases: TGCAGCGTTGAAGTAGAGGGAGATGGAGGGGCCAACGTCCTGACTTTC. This codes for CSVEVEGDGGANVLTF.

The table lists this clonotype with many counts. V usage is TRBV3-1 and J usage is TRBJ1-2, with 8 bases identical to TRBD1. The V and J ends lost 3 bases and 8 bases, in that order; junction bases with no gene match: 11. Looked up from germline, CDR1 is LGHDT and CDR2 is YNNKEL (reference sequence). This CDR3 has 15 amino acids. CDR3 in amino acids: CASSHLGTGVAGYTF. The CDR3 DNA reads TGTGCCAGCAGCCACCTCGGGACAGGCGTTGCGGGCTACACCTTC.

V and J are TRBV15 and TRBJ1-6, with TRBD1 matching over 8 bases. This CDR3 has 16 amino acids. CDR1 is LNHNV and CDR2 is YYDKDF in the germline V gene (reference sequence). V dropped 3 bases and J dropped 10; count of bases not matched to a gene: 11. CDR3 DNA sequence: TGTGCCACCAGCAGTTACACGACAGGGGAGGACTCACCCCTCCACTTT. Its translation: CATSSYTTGEDSPLHF. The complete variable domain, with remaining parts taken from reference TRBV15 and TRBJ1-6, reads DAMVIQNPRYQVTQFGKPVTLSCSQTLNHNVMYWYQQKSSQAPKLLFHYYDKDFNNEADTPDNFQSRRPNTSFCFLDIRSPGLGDTAMYLCATSSYTTGEDSPLHFGNGTRLTVT.

The CDR3 coding sequence is TGTGCCAGCAGCGTAGCGGGAGGGGTATATGAGCAGTTCTTC. Residues: CASSVAGGVYEQFF. The V and J genes are TRBV9 and TRBJ2-1; TRBD2 aligns across 8 bases. V shed 0 bases and J 8 bases; nucleotides not matched to a gene: 4. The CDR3 sequence is 14 residues long. CDR1 is SGDLS and CDR2 is YYNGEE in the germline V gene. The whole variable domain, filled in from reference TRBV9 and TRBJ2-1, reads DSGVTQTPKHLITATGQRVTLRCSPRSGDLSVYWYQQSLDQGLQFLIQYYNGEERAKGNILERFSAQQFPDLHSELNLSSLELGDSALYFCASSVAGGVYEQFFGPGTRLTVL.

This chain links TRBV5-1 with TRBJ1-2, with D perhaps TRBD1 (6 bases). Germline CDR1 is SGHRS and CDR2 is YFSETQ. This CDR3 has 16 residues. Trimming pared 4 bases from V and 5 bases from J, leaving 21 bases between. The CDR3: CASSLERAGAGYGYTF. For the CDR3, the DNA is TGCGCCAGCAGCCTCGAGAGGGCAGGGGCGGGGTATGGCTACACCTTC.

Concerning this clonotype: The junction shows a germline mismatch at one end, possibly a read error. J is TRBJ1-5 and V is TRBV6-5; D gene unclear. The germline V gene has CDR1 MNHEY and CDR2 SVGAGI. The CDR3 runs to 11 residues. The CDR3 loop is CAISYARDQHF. The CDR3 region has the DNA TGTGCCATCAGTTACGCGCGGGACCAGCATTTT.

Concerning this clonotype itself: A junction boundary mismatches the germline segment, possibly from a read error. V gene TRBV7-2 combines with J gene TRBJ2-5; tentative D call: TRBD2 (6 bases). The CDR3 runs 15 residues. The germline V gene encodes CDR1 SGHTA and CDR2 FQGNSA. The CDR3 loop is CASSLARARGETQYF. The CDR3 nucleotides are TGTGCCAGCAGTTTAGCGAGGGCTCGGGGGGAGACCCAGTACTTC.

This clonotype was recorded at least ten times. As DNA, the CDR3 is TGTGCCACCCATGAGGGTCTTAATGAAAAACTGTTTTTT. This translates into CATHEGLNEKLFF. The rearrangement links TRBV19 to TRBJ1-4; D unclear. This CDR3 spans 13 amino acids. The germline V gene has CDR1 LNHDA and CDR2 SQIVND (reference sequence). Deletions cut 10 bases from V and 4 bases from J, with 13 bases between.

The V gene is TRBV4-3, the J gene TRBJ1-2; 9 bases agree with TRBD1. Germline V gene lookup returns CDR1 LGHNA and CDR2 YSLEER. The length of the CDR3 is 17 residues. Germline trimming cut 2 bases from V and 0 bases from J; bases unmatched to any gene: 7. DNA for the CDR3: TGCGCCAGCAGCCAATCCGGGACAGGGACATCTAACTATGGCTACACCTTC. Protein: CASSQSGTGTSNYGYTF.

This clonotype was seen more than once but under ten times. The chain employs TRBV29-1 and TRBJ2-1, with D perhaps assigned TRBD1 or TRBD2 (5 bases each). Deletions cut 1 base from V and 4 bases from J, with 8 bases between. The CDR3 is made up of 13 amino acids. Germline V gene lookup returns CDR1 SQVTM and CDR2 ANQGSEA. CDR3 bases: TGCAGCGTTGAAGCGGGGCAGTACAATGAGCAGTTCTTC. It is translated as CSVEAGQYNEQFF.

CDR3 in DNA: TGTGCCAGCAGCTTAATCAGGACTAGCGGGAGGGCTTACGAGCAGTACTTC. Translation gives CASSLIRTSGRAYEQYF. The V and J genes are TRBV7-8 and TRBJ2-7, with 15 bases lining up with TRBD2. The CDR3 has 17 amino acids. The V and J ends lost 2 bases and 4 bases, in that order; junction bases with no gene match: 6. Germline loops: CDR1 SGHVS, CDR2 FQNEAQ.

The chain is built from TRBV7-9 and TRBJ2-7; 9 positions agree with TRBD2. Germline V lookup: CDR1 SEHNR, CDR2 FQNEAQ (reference sequence). V lost 2 bases, J lost 7 bases, and 9 bases stayed unmatched. The length of the CDR3 is 15 residues. In DNA form, the CDR3 reads TGTGCCAGCAGCTTAACCGGGACTAGCCTCAATGAGCAGTACTTC. Its protein is CASSLTGTSLNEQYF.

A note on this clonotype: A much larger clonotype is one base distant, so this may be a read error. The chain uses TRBV6-5 and TRBJ1-2; D unresolved. This CDR3 comprises 14 residues. CDR1 MNHEY and CDR2 SVGAGI come from the germline V gene. In nucleotides, the CDR3 is TGTGCCATCAGTTACGGCACAACCGCTTATGGCTACACCTTC. As protein: CAISYGTTAYGYTF.

The gene calls are TRBV29-1 and TRBJ1-4; D may be TRBD1 (5 bases). With 5 bases removed from V and 7 bases from J, the gap between germline ends came to 20 bases. The germline CDR1 and CDR2 sequences are SQVTM and ANQGSEA. The CDR3 consists of 15 residues. The CDR3 nucleotides read TGCAGCGTTAATTTTGGGGGAAGAGGGAGTGAAAAACTGTTTTTT. Translation gives CSVNFGGRGSEKLFF.

In its sample, this clonotype was seen many times. The CDR3 bases are TGTGCCAGCAGCGGCGAAGGGATGTGGAACACTGAAGCTTTCTTT. Protein: CASSGEGMWNTEAFF. The rearrangement joins TRBV9 to TRBJ1-1; D unresolved. The CDR3 is made up of 15 amino acids. V lost 3 bases and J lost 1, with 13 bases in between. Germline V gene data show CDR1 as SGDLS and CDR2 as YYNGEE.